This T cell receptor (beta chain) derives from a study of early T cells in non-severe SARS-CoV-2 infection. The wider study: Sequencing of bulk RNA from unsorted whole blood was done, without chain pairing.

The CDR3 consists of 13 residues. The V segment lost 9 bases and the J segment 4 bases; nucleotides outside the gene matches: 6. In germline, CDR1 is MDHEN, CDR2 SYDVKM. TCRdb analysed the 5' RACE reads with MiXCR anew, one entry per CDR3 protein. The sample holds some 46,000 distinct CDR3 sequences, approximately 6.5% seen once. This specimen was whole blood, taken at baseline. This TCR came from an adult who was a healthcare worker with PCR-confirmed SARS-CoV-2 infection or an uninfected control (not recorded which). The chain uses TRBV28 and TRBJ2-7, with 10 bases lining up with TRBD1. The CDR3 here is CASDPGQGYEQYF. As DNA, the CDR3 is TGTGCCAGTGATCCGGGACAGGGGTACGAGCAGTACTTC.